Included here is one T cell receptor (beta chain) sequence, with context. CDR1 SEHNR and CDR2 FQNEAQ come from the germline V gene (reference sequence). V lost 1 base and J lost 0, with 9 bases in between. The CDR3 covers 15 residues. The data derive from a study of cytomegalovirus exposure and HLA in healthy donors. The primer mix had 60 Vbeta and 13 Jbeta primers. Some clones are missing from TCRdb's copy, which holds only in-frame ones; the method was immunoSEQ multiplex PCR. Of about 190,000 clones listed, about four fifths were seen once; the top ten hold more than 8.5%. V gene TRBV7-9 combines with J gene TRBJ1-2; tentative D call: TRBD1 (6 bases). Sequenced: PBMCs. The origin of this receptor is a woman aged 45-65 years in good health and CMV-seropositive. CDR3 sequence reads: CASSLGTATNYGYTF. The CDR3 DNA is TGTGCCAGCAGCTTAGGGACAGCCACTAACTATGGCTACACCTTC. The variable domain in full, completed from reference TRBV7-9 and TRBJ1-2, reads DTGVSQNPRHKITKRGQNVTFRCDPISEHNRLYWYRQTLGQGPEFLTYFQNEAQLEKSRLLSDRFSAERPKGSFSTLEIQRTEQGDSAMYLCASSLGTATNYGYTFGSGTRLTVV.